This T cell receptor beta chain derives from a study of response to subunit inactivated influenza vaccine. Points from the study as a whole: A suggestion made by the authors is that each seasonal influenza vaccination recruits few new T cells.

The germline V gene has CDR1 SGHVS and CDR2 FQNEAQ. The CDR3 totals 15 residues. The V gene end was trimmed by 5 bases and the J gene end by 2 bases; junction bases not matched to a gene: 4. TCRdb recomputed calls from the RT-PCR reads with MiXCR, one row per CDR3 protein. Among hundreds of thousands of distinct CDR3 sequences listed, about 15% were seen once. This clonotype has just a few counts. Its cognate antigen is unknown. The input for sequencing was PBMCs from blood, taken 14 to 15 days before vaccination. The chain recombines TRBV7-8 with TRBJ2-1; 9 bases line up with TRBD2. This sequence originates from a man between 50 and 59 years old who received an inactivated influenza vaccine. The chain's CDR3 is CASSPSGAPYNEQFF. As DNA, the CDR3 is TGTGCCAGCAGCCCTAGCGGGGCCCCCTACAATGAGCAGTTCTTC. Together with reference TRBV7-8 and TRBJ2-1, the CDR3 gives the full variable domain: GAGVSQSPRYKVAKRGQDVALRCDPISGHVSLFWYQQALGQGPEFLTYFQNEAQLDKSGLPSDRFFAERPEGSVSTLKIQRTQQEDSAVYLCASSPSGAPYNEQFFGPGTRLTVL.